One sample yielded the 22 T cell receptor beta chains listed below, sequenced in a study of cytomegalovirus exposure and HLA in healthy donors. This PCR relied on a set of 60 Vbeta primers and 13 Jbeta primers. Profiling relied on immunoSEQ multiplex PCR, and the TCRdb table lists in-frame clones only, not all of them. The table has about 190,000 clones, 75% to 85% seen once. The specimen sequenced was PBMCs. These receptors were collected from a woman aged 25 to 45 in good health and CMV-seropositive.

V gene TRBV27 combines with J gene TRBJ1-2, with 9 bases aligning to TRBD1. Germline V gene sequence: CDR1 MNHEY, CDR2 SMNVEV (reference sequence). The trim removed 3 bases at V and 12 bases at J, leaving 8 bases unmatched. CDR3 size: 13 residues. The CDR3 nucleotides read TGTGCCAGCAGTTTTAGTACAGGGGGCAGGAACACCTTC. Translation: CASSFSTGGRNTF.

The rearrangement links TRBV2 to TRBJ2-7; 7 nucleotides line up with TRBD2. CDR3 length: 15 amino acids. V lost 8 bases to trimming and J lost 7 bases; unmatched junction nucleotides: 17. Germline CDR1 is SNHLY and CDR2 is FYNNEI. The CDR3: CASVEEGPGGGEQYF. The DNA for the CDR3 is TGTGCCAGCGTTGAAGAGGGGCCCGGGGGAGGGGAGCAGTACTTC.

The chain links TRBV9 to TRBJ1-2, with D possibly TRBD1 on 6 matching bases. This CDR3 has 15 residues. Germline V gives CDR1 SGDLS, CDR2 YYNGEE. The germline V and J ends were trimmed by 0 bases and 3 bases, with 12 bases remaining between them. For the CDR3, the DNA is TGTGCCAGCAGCGTAGGGCAGGGGTCTTACTATGGCTACACCTTC. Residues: CASSVGQGSYYGYTF.

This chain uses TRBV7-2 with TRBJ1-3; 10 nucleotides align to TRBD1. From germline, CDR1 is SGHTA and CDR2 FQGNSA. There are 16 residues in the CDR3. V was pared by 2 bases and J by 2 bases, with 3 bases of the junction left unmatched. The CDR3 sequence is CASSLSGTGAGNTIYF. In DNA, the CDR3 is TGTGCCAGCAGCTTATCCGGGACAGGGGCTGGAAACACCATATATTTT.

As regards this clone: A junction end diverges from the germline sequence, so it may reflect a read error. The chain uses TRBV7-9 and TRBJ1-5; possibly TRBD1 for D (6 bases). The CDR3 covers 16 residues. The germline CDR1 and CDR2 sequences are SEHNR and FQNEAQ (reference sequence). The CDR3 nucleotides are TGTTCCAGCAGCTCCGGACCTAGGGGGGGGAATCAGCCCCAGCATTTT. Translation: CSSSSGPRGGNQPQHF.

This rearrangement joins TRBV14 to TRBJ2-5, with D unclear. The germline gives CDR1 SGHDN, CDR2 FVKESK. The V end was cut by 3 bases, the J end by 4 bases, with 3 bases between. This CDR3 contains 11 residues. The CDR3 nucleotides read TGTGCCAGCAGCCACTCAGAGACCCAGTACTTC. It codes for CASSHSETQYF.

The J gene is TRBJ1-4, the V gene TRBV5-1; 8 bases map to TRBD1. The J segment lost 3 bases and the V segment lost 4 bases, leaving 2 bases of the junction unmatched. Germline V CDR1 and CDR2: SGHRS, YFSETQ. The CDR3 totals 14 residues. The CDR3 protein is CASSAGGSNEKLFF. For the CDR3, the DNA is TGCGCCAGCAGCGCAGGGGGCTCTAATGAAAAACTGTTTTTT.

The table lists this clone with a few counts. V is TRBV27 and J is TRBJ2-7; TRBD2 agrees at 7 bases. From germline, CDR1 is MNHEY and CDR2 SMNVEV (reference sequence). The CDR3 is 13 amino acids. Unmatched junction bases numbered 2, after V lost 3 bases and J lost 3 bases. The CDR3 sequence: CASSLGLRYEQYF. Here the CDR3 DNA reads TGTGCCAGCAGTTTGGGACTACGCTACGAGCAGTACTTC.

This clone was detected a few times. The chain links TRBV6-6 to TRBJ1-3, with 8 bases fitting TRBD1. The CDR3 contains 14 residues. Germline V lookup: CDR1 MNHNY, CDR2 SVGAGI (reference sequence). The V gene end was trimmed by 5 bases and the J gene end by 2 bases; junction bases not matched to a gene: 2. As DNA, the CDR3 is TGTGCCAGCAGTCAGACAGGGGCTGGAAACACCATATATTTT. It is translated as CASSQTGAGNTIYF.

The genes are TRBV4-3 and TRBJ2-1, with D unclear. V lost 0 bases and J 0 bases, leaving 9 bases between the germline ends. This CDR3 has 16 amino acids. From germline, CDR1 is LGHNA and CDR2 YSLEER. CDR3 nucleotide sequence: TGCGCCAGCAGCCAAGATCGCGGTAGCTCCTACAATGAGCAGTTCTTC. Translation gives CASSQDRGSSYNEQFF.

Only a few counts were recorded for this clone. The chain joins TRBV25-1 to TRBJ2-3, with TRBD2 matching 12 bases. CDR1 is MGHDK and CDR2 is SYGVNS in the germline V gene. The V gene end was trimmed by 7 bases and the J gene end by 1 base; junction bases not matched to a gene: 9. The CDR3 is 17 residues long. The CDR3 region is CASTGRGLAGGTDTQYF. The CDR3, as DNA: TGTGCCAGCACCGGGAGGGGACTAGCGGGCGGCACAGATACGCAGTATTTT.

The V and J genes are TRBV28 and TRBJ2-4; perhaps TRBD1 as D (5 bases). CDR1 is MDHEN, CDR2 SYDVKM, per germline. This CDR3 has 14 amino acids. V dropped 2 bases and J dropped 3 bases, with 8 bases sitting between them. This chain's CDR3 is CASSLSRVKNIQYF. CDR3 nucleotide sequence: TGTGCCAGCAGTTTAAGCAGGGTCAAAAACATTCAGTACTTC.

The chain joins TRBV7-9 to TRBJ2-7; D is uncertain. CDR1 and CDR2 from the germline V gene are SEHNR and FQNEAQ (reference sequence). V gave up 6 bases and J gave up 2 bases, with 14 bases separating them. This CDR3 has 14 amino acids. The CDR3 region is CASSFDITPYEQYF. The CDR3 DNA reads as TGTGCCAGCAGTTTCGACATCACCCCCTACGAGCAGTACTTC.

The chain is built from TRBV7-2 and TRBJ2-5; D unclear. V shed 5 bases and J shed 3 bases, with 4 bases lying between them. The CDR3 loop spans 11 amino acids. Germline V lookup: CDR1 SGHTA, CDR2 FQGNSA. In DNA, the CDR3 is TGTGCCAGCAGCCTAAAAGAGACCCAGTACTTC. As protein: CASSLKETQYF.

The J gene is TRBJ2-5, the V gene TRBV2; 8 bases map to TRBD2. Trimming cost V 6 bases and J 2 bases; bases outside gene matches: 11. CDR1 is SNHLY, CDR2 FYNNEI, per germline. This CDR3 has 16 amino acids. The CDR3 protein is CASSPVGAGGQETQYF. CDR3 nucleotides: TGTGCCAGCAGCCCCGTCGGGGCGGGAGGTCAAGAGACCCAGTACTTC.

The CDR3 is CASSQEFAGRGYIGNSPLHF. In DNA, the CDR3 is TGCGCCAGCAGCCAAGAGTTCGCGGGTCGGGGATATATTGGTAATTCACCCCTCCACTTT. The chain links TRBV4-1 to TRBJ1-6; D unresolved. CDR3 length equals 20 residues. V dropped 0 bases and J dropped 6 bases, with 24 bases sitting between them. CDR1 is MGHRA and CDR2 is YSYEKL in the germline V gene.

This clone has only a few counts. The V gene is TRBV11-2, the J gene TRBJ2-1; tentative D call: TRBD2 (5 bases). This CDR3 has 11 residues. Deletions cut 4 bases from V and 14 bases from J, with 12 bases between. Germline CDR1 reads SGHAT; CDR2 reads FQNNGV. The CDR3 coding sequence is TGTGCCAGCAGCTGGAAGGCGGGCGAGTTCTTC. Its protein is CASSWKAGEFF.

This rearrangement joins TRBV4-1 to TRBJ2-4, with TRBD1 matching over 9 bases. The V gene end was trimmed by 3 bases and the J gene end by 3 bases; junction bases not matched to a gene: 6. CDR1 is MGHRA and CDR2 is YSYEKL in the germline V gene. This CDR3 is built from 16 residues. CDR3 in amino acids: CASSQEPGQGKNIQYF. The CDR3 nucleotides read TGCGCCAGCAGCCAGGAACCGGGACAGGGCAAAAACATTCAGTACTTC.

The CDR3 protein is CASSLTGAYNEQFF. DNA for the CDR3: TGTGCCAGCAGTTTGACAGGGGCCTACAATGAGCAGTTCTTC. The rearrangement links TRBV27 to TRBJ2-1; TRBD1 matches 8 bases. The CDR3 loop spans 14 amino acids. The germline V gene has CDR1 MNHEY and CDR2 SMNVEV (reference sequence). Germline trimming cut 3 bases from V and 2 bases from J; bases unmatched to any gene: 0.

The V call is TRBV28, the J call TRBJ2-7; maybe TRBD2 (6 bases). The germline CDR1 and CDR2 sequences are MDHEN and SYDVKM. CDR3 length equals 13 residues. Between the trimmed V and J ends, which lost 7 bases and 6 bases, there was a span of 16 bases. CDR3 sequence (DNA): TGTGCCAGCACCCCCGGGAGCCCCTCCGAGCAGTACTTC. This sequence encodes CASTPGSPSEQYF. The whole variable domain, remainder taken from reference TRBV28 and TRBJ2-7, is DVKVTQSSRYLVKRTGEKVFLECVQDMDHENMFWYRQDPGLGLRLIYFSYDVKMKEKGDIPEGYSVSREKKERFSLILESASTNQTSMYLCASTPGSPSEQYFGPGTRLTVT.

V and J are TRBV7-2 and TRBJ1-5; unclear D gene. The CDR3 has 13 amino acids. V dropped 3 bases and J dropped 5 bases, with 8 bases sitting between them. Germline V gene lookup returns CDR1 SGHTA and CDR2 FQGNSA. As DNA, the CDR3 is TGTGCCAGCAGCTTGGTCGGGGATCAGCCCCAGCATTTT. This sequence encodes CASSLVGDQPQHF.

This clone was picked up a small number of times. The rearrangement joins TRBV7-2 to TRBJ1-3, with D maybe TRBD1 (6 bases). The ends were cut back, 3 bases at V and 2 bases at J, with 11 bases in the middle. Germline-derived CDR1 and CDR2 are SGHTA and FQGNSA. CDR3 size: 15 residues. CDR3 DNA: TGTGCCAGCAGCTTTGGGGGGGGCGCTGGAAACACCATATATTTT. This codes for CASSFGGGAGNTIYF.